This T cell receptor beta chain emerged from a study of a mutant IDH1 vaccine in newly diagnosed glioma. Study-level background: Vaccine dosing followed radiotherapy by 4-6 weeks, or accompanied temozolomide cycles. Study-wide results and limits: Pseudoprogression seemed unrelated to changes in top peripheral T cell clonotypes.

In germline, CDR1 is KGHSH, CDR2 LQKENI. The CDR3 has 14 residues. Trimming left V 1 base short and J 8 bases short, with 12 bases between. TCRdb's table, derived via immunoSEQ multiplex PCR, lists solely in-frame clones and lacks some. The data contain tens of thousands of clones, less than 85% of them singletons. With respect to this clone: Its antigen remains unknown.

Regarding time point: week 11, during vaccination. Each vaccine dose was 300 ug of mutant IDH1 20-mer peptide, with topical imiquimod. The chain uses TRBV18 and TRBJ2-1; D call uncertain. The sequencing used PBMCs, collected from a glioma patient whose treatment included an IDH1 peptide vaccine. This TCR derives from a woman between 45 and 60 years old with glioma. The CDR3 loop is CASSPLILTDEQFF. The DNA for the CDR3 is TGTGCCAGCTCACCACTAATTCTCACAGATGAGCAGTTCTTC.